This T cell receptor beta chain derives from a study of T-cell memory formation after mild COVID-19. Across the study: The two donors had largely donor-specific TCR clusters.

This clonotype showed up just a few times. Antigen: not known. Whole-study findings and limits: Clones contracting across day 15 to 85 had a balanced CD4/CD8 profile; later expanding clones leaned CD4+. The pre-infection memory compartment contained some responding clones, suggesting cross-reactive memory joined.

The germline gives CDR1 SEHNR, CDR2 FQNEAQ (reference sequence). This CDR3 contains 18 residues. Trimming cost V 0 bases and J 4 bases; bases outside gene matches: 13. TCRdb called the 5' RACE reads again in MiXCR, with one record for every CDR3 protein. The sample lists about 400,000 distinct CDR3 sequences; more than 20% were seen once. The specimen was PBMCs or a T cell subset sorted from them (not recorded which). The receptor comes from an adult woman who had mild COVID-19 (a few samples of this study predate the infection). Cell type and time point are not known. This chain joins TRBV7-9 and TRBJ2-3, with 7 nucleotides matching TRBD1. The CDR3 nucleotides read TGTGCCAGCAGCTTAGCCCCGGGACAGCTACTACTTTCAGATACGCAGTATTTT. It translates to CASSLAPGQLLLSDTQYF. Drawing the rest from reference TRBV7-9 and TRBJ2-3, the complete variable domain is DTGVSQNPRHKITKRGQNVTFRCDPISEHNRLYWYRQTLGQGPEFLTYFQNEAQLEKSRLLSDRFSAERPKGSFSTLEIQRTEQGDSAMYLCASSLAPGQLLLSDTQYFGPGTRLTVL.